This T cell receptor (beta chain) was recovered during a study of blood T cell repertoires in COVID-19. In the study overall: The cDNA or gDNA used as material had been derived from T cells, B-cell-depleted T cells, or PBMCs.

The CDR3 length is 17 residues. Germline-derived CDR1 and CDR2 are KGHDR and SFDVKD. J gave up 0 bases and V 0 bases, and 4 bases lay outside the gene matches. Clones were read by immunoSEQ multiplex PCR, and TCRdb kept only the in-frame ones, dropping some. The table lists about 130,000 clones, around 79% of them singletons. This TCR was recovered from a woman aged 65 to 85 with COVID-19, enrolled during active disease. The V and J genes are TRBV24-1 and TRBJ2-3; 8 bases match TRBD2. Sequences were obtained from peripheral blood. The CDR3 reads CATSDLAGGPSTDTQYF. CDR3 nucleotides: TGTGCCACCAGTGATTTGGCGGGGGGTCCTAGCACAGATACGCAGTATTTT.